This T cell receptor (beta chain) originates from a study of shared clonotypes between healthy human individuals. Profiling relied on immunoSEQ multiplex PCR, and the TCRdb table lists in-frame clones only, not all of them. Altogether roughly 1,500,000 clones are present, around 98% being singletons, with the ten largest covering around 0.45%. The CDR3 has 14 residues. Per germline, CDR1 SGHDT and CDR2 YYEEEE. The V and J ends lost 0 bases and 5 bases respectively, with 8 bases between them. Material: naive CD4+ T cells sorted from blood. Noted subset: CD45RA+ positively selected. The chain recombines TRBV5-6 with TRBJ2-2; D call uncertain. The clonotype comes from a man aged 30 to 39 in good health. The CDR3 region has the DNA TGTGCCAGCAGCTTGGGACTCAGGACCGGGGAGCTGTTTTTT. It codes for CASSLGLRTGELFF. Complete variable domain (other parts from reference TRBV5-6 and TRBJ2-2): DAGVTQSPTHLIKTRGQQVTLRCSPKSGHDTVSWYQQALGQGPQFIFQYYEEEERQRGNFPDRFSGHQFPNYSSELNVNALLLGDSALYLCASSLGLRTGELFFGEGSRLTVL.